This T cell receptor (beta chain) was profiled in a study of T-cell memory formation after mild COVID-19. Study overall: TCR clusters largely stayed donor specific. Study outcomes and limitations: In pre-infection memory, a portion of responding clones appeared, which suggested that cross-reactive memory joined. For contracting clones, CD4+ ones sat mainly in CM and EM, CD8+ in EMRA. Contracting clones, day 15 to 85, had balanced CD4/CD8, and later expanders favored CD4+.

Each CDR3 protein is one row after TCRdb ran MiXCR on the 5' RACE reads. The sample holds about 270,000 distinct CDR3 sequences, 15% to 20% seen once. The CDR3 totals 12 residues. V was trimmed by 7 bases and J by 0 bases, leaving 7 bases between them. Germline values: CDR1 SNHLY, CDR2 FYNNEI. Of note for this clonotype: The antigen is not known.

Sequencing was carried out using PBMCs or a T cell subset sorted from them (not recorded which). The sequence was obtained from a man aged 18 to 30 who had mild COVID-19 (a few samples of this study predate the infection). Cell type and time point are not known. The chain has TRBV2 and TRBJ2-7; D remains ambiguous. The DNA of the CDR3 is TGTGCCAGCACACTGTCCTCCTACGAGCAGTACGTC. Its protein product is CASTLSSYEQYV.